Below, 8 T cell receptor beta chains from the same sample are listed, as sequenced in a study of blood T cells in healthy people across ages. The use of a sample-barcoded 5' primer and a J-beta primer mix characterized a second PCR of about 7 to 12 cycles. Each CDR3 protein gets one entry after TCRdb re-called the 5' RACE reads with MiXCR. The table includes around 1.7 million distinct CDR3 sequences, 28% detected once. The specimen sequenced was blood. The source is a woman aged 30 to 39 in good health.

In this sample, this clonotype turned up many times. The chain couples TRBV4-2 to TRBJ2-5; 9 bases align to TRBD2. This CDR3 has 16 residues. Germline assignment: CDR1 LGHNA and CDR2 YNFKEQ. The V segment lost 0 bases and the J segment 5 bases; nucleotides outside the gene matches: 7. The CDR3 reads CASSQEERTSGETQYF. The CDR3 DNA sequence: TGTGCCAGCAGCCAAGAGGAACGAACTAGCGGGGAGACCCAGTACTTC.

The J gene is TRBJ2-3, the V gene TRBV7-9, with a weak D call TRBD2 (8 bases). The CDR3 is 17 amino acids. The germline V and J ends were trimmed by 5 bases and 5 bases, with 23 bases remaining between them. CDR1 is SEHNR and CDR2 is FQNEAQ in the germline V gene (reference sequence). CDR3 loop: CASSPGRGQRPRDTQYF. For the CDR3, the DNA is TGTGCCAGCAGCCCCGGGAGGGGACAGAGACCAAGAGATACGCAGTATTTT.

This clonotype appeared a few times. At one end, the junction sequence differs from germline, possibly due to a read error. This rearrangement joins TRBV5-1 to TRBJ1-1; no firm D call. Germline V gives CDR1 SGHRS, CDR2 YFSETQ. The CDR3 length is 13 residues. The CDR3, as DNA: TGTGCCAGCAGCTTAAGATGGGGCACTGAAGCTTTCTTT. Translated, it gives CASSLRWGTEAFF.

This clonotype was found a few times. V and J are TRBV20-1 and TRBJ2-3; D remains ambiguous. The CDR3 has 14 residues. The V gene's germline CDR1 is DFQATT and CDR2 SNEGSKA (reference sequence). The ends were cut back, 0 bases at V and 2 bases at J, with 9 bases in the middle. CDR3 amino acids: CSARDLDATDTQYF. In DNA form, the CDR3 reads TGCAGTGCTAGAGATTTGGACGCCACAGATACGCAGTATTTT.

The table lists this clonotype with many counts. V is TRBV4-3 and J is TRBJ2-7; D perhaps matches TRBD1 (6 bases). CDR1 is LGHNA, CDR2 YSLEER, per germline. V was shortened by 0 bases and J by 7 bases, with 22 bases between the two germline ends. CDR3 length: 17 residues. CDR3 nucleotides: TGCGCCAGCAGCCAAGATTTAACAGGGAAACCTTCGGGAGAGCAGTACTTC. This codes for CASSQDLTGKPSGEQYF.

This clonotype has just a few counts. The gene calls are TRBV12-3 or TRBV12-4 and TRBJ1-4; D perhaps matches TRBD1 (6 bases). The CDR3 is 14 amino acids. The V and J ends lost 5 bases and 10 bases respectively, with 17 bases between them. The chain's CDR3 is CASSPSGAQGKLFF. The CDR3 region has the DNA TGTGCCAGCAGTCCTTCGGGGGCCCAGGGAAAACTGTTTTTT.

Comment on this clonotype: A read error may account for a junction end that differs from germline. The CDR3 protein is CASSLQTGRDSIYNERFF. The CDR3 DNA reads TGCGCCAGCAGCCTACAGACCGGCCGGGACAGTATCTACAATGAGCGGTTCTTC. V and J are TRBV5-1 and TRBJ2-1; 7 bases fit TRBD1. Germline values: CDR1 SGHRS, CDR2 YFSETQ. This CDR3 has 18 residues.

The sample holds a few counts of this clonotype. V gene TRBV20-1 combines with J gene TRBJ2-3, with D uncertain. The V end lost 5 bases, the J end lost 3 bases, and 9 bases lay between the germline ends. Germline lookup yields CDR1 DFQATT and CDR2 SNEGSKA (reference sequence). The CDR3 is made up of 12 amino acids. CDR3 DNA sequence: TGCAGTGCTTTGGGCCCTACAGATACGCAGTATTTT. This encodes CSALGPTDTQYF.